These T cell receptor beta chains were read from a single sample in a study of cytomegalovirus exposure and HLA in healthy donors. Clones were read by immunoSEQ multiplex PCR, and TCRdb kept only the in-frame ones, dropping some. The data contain fewer than 200,000 clones, roughly three quarters of them seen just once; the ten biggest clones take up roughly 6.6%. Sequencing used PBMCs. The receptors shown here come from a man in his forties in good health and CMV-seropositive. Each CDR3 is given with its conserved first and last residue.

>TRBV21-1|TRBJ2-1
CASTERTGGNEQFF
>TRBV20-1|TRBJ1-1
CSAPRRTEAFF
>TRBV6-5|TRBJ1-5
CASSYGGRQGDQPQHF
>TRBV10-3|TRBJ1-2
CAISTGGWAGYTF
>TRBV9|TRBJ2-5
CASSATGAIETQYF
>TRBV7-3|TRBJ1-1
CASSWEGDRGAPRNTEAFF
>TRBV4-3|TRBJ1-2
CASSQDQGGAGYTF
>TRBV5-5|TRBJ2-2
CASSLDRNTGELFF
>TRBV4-2|TRBJ1-2
CASSQDGLGGGYGYTF
>TRBV30|TRBJ1-5
CAWTTGVNQPQHF
>TRBV4-2|TRBJ2-2
CASSQLGRRPIDTGELFF
>TRBV19|TRBJ1-1
CASSIVSGTEAFF
>TRBV9|TRBJ2-5
CASSPRAGLETQYF
>TRBV7-2|TRBJ1-1
CASWGGHEAFF
>TRBV7-6|TRBJ1-1
CASSLTTGDTEAFF
>TRBV27|TRBJ2-7
CASSLRGIYEQYF